This TCR beta chain was recovered during a study of T-cell memory formation after mild COVID-19. Across the study: Across donors, TCR clusters were largely donor specific.

The sample holds a few counts of this clonotype. Its target is not known. Study-wide results and caveats: Later expanders leaned CD4+, whereas clones that contracted between day 15 and 85 were balanced CD4/CD8. CD4+ contracting clones were mainly CM and EM; CD8+ ones, EMRA.

A 5'RACE reaction primed in the constant segment made cDNA libraries of TCR alpha and TCR beta, and these carried sample barcodes and UMIs. TCRdb recomputed calls from the 5' RACE reads with MiXCR, one row per CDR3 protein. The data show 300,000 to 400,000 distinct CDR3 sequences, approximately 15% seen once. V lost 4 bases and J lost 3; bases outside the gene matches: 11. Germline loops: CDR1 SGHDT, CDR2 YYEEEE. The CDR3 loop spans 16 amino acids. This chain uses TRBV5-6 with TRBJ1-2; TRBD1 matches 8 bases. The sequencing sample was made of PBMCs or a T cell subset sorted from them (not recorded which). The receptor was derived from a man aged 18 to 29 who had mild COVID-19 (a few samples of this study predate the infection). Cell type and time point are not known. CDR3 amino acids: CASSTSGQGTDYGYTF. CDR3 DNA sequence: TGTGCCAGCAGCACCTCCGGACAGGGAACAGACTATGGCTACACCTTC. The full variable domain, in which reference TRBV5-6 and TRBJ1-2 provide the parts outside the CDR3, is DAGVTQSPTHLIKTRGQQVTLRCSPKSGHDTVSWYQQALGQGPQFIFQYYEEEERQRGNFPDRFSGHQFPNYSSELNVNALLLGDSALYLCASSTSGQGTDYGYTFGSGTRLTVV.